This T cell receptor beta chain stems from a study of shared clonotypes between healthy human individuals. Looking at the study overall: Plates per donor: three CD4 naive, three CD4 memory, two CD8 naive, one CD8 memory.

Donors had no recently reported acute infections or vaccinations and were HIV-negative. Overall study findings and caveats: Read depth was anticipated to influence clonotype sharing among donors.

This CDR3 comprises 15 residues. Germline assignment: CDR1 GTSNPN and CDR2 SVGIG (reference sequence). The V and J ends lost 2 bases and 0 bases respectively, with 13 bases between them. Points on this clone: Its specificity is not known.

Original analysis: For the immunoSEQ data, sequences were junction-only without quality scores, so filtering differed. Produced via immunoSEQ multiplex PCR; TCRdb's table is partial and in-frame only. The V and J calls and the clone size are those of that table, but D and trimming were determined from the DNA. The sample contains around 1.1 million clones, about 72% of which appear only once. The sample consisted of memory CD4+ T cells from PBMCs. Subset here: CD45RA-negative fraction. The chain joins TRBV30 to TRBJ1-1, with a weak D call TRBD1 (5 bases). The receptor's source is a man younger than 35 in good health. Some clones in this sample may be carry-over from other donors' samples. CDR3 in amino acids: CAWSLQGLMNTEAFF. In nucleotides, the CDR3 is TGTGCCTGGAGTCTCCAGGGACTAATGAACACTGAAGCTTTCTTT. The whole variable domain, remainder taken from reference TRBV30 and TRBJ1-1, is SQTIHQWPATLVQPVGSPLSLECTVEGTSNPNLYWYRQAAGRGLQLLFYSVGIGQISSEVPQNLSASRPQDRQFILSSKKLLLSDSGFYLCAWSLQGLMNTEAFFGQGTRLTVV.